The rows below give T cell receptor beta chains drawn from one sample of a study of blood T cell repertoires in COVID-19. The data were produced by immunoSEQ multiplex PCR, yet TCRdb's version contains in-frame clones alone and is incomplete. Among approximately 360,000 clones, around 87% were seen once, and the ten largest hold around 2%. Sequencing was carried out using PBMCs or T cells enriched from blood (not recorded which). These receptors came from a middle-aged man in a cohort exposed to, infected with or recovered from COVID-19 (not recorded which). Each CDR3 is given with its conserved first and last residue. The D gene is left open where the match is weak. Size values are once, few and many counts, or a class for expanded clones, and some rows have none.

V gene: TRBV2
J gene: TRBJ1-1
D gene: NA
clone size: NA
CDR3 protein: CASRLTGGNTEAFF
CDR3 DNA: TGTGCCAGCAGGTTGACAGGAGGGAACACTGAAGCTTTCTTT

V gene: TRBV10-3
J gene: TRBJ1-2
D gene: TRBD1
clone size: NA
CDR3 protein: CAISQTGGDVGYTF
CDR3 DNA: TGTGCCATCAGCCAGACAGGGGGGGACGTGGGCTACACCTTC

V gene: TRBV30
J gene: TRBJ1-5
D gene: NA
clone size: once
CDR3 protein: CAWSVTHNQPQHF
CDR3 DNA: TGTGCCTGGAGTGTGACACACAATCAGCCCCAGCATTTT

V gene: TRBV9
J gene: TRBJ2-3
D gene: TRBD2
clone size: NA
CDR3 protein: CASSPGLTYTDTQYF
CDR3 DNA: TGTGCCAGCAGCCCGGGACTAACTTACACAGATACGCAGTATTTT

V gene: TRBV7-9
J gene: TRBJ1-2
D gene: TRBD1
clone size: once
CDR3 protein: CASSPGKGARHTF
CDR3 DNA: TGTGCCAGCAGCCCCGGGAAGGGGGCCAGGCACACCTTC

V gene: TRBV29-1
J gene: TRBJ1-2
D gene: TRBD1
clone size: few
CDR3 protein: CSVYGTGAGYTF
CDR3 DNA: TGCAGCGTGTATGGGACAGGGGCTGGCTACACCTTC

V gene: TRBV28
J gene: TRBJ2-1
D gene: TRBD2
clone size: NA
CDR3 protein: CASRRAGGTYNEQFF
CDR3 DNA: TGTGCCAGCAGGCGAGCGGGAGGGACCTACAATGAGCAGTTCTTC

V gene: TRBV20-1
J gene: TRBJ2-7
D gene: NA
clone size: NA
CDR3 protein: CSATSLGEQYF
CDR3 DNA: TGCAGTGCCACTAGTCTGGGCGAGCAGTACTTC

V gene: TRBV2
J gene: TRBJ1-5
D gene: NA
clone size: NA
CDR3 protein: CASSDYRNQPQHF
CDR3 DNA: TGTGCCAGCAGTGACTACAGGAATCAGCCCCAGCATTTT

V gene: TRBV29-1
J gene: TRBJ1-6
D gene: TRBD1
clone size: NA
CDR3 protein: CSVRRDSNSPLHF
CDR3 DNA: TGCAGCGTCCGCCGGGACAGCAATTCACCCCTCCACTTT

V gene: TRBV7-8
J gene: TRBJ1-5
D gene: NA
clone size: NA
CDR3 protein: CASSLYRDQPQHF
CDR3 DNA: TGTGCCAGCAGCTTATATCGAGATCAGCCCCAGCATTTT

V gene: TRBV6-5
J gene: TRBJ2-1
D gene: TRBD2
clone size: NA
CDR3 protein: CASSFGLAGVDEQFF
CDR3 DNA: TGTGCCAGCAGCTTTGGACTAGCGGGAGTGGATGAGCAGTTCTTC

V gene: TRBV7-9
J gene: TRBJ1-2
D gene: TRBD1
clone size: NA
CDR3 protein: CASSLGQVDGYTF
CDR3 DNA: TGTGCCAGCAGCTTGGGACAGGTCGATGGCTACACCTTC

V gene: TRBV27
J gene: TRBJ1-2
D gene: NA
clone size: NA
CDR3 protein: CASSFRRNYGYTF
CDR3 DNA: TGTGCCAGCAGTTTTCGCAGGAACTATGGCTACACCTTC

V gene: TRBV5-1
J gene: TRBJ2-2
D gene: NA
clone size: once
CDR3 protein: CASSLDGRVPGELFF
CDR3 DNA: TGCGCCAGCAGCTTGGATGGCAGGGTACCCGGGGAGCTGTTTTTT

V gene: TRBV10-3
J gene: TRBJ1-2
D gene: TRBD1
clone size: NA
CDR3 protein: CAISTGEDGGYTF
CDR3 DNA: TGTGCCATCAGCACAGGGGAGGATGGTGGCTACACCTTC

V gene: TRBV2
J gene: TRBJ2-2
D gene: NA
clone size: NA
CDR3 protein: CASSEARSTGELFF
CDR3 DNA: TGTGCCAGCAGTGAAGCTAGGAGTACCGGGGAGCTGTTTTTT

V gene: TRBV2
J gene: TRBJ1-4
D gene: NA
clone size: NA
CDR3 protein: CASSEVRGGRLNEKLFF
CDR3 DNA: TGTGCCAGCAGTGAAGTCAGGGGTGGTCGGTTGAATGAAAAACTGTTTTTT

V gene: TRBV5-6
J gene: TRBJ1-5
D gene: TRBD1
clone size: NA
CDR3 protein: CASSLSGQYNQPQHF
CDR3 DNA: TGTGCCAGCAGCTTGTCGGGACAGTACAATCAGCCCCAGCATTTT

V gene: TRBV5-4
J gene: TRBJ2-1
D gene: NA
clone size: once
CDR3 protein: CASSLEPSHQFF
CDR3 DNA: TGTGCCAGCAGCTTGGAACCTAGCCATCAGTTCTTC

V gene: TRBV15
J gene: TRBJ2-2
D gene: TRBD2
clone size: once
CDR3 protein: CATRRTSGITGELFF
CDR3 DNA: TGTGCCACCAGGAGGACTAGCGGGATCACCGGGGAGCTGTTTTTT

V gene: TRBV3-1/TRBV3-2
J gene: TRBJ1-1
D gene: NA
clone size: NA
CDR3 protein: CASSQAQANTEAFF
CDR3 DNA: TGTGCCAGCAGCCAAGCGCAGGCGAACACTGAAGCTTTCTTT

V gene: TRBV5-1
J gene: TRBJ2-2
D gene: TRBD2
clone size: NA
CDR3 protein: CASSLTSGRNTGELFF
CDR3 DNA: TGCGCCAGCAGCCTGACTAGCGGGAGGAACACCGGGGAGCTGTTTTTT

V gene: TRBV9
J gene: TRBJ2-2
D gene: TRBD1
clone size: NA
CDR3 protein: CASSVRPGGSTGELFF
CDR3 DNA: TGTGCCAGCAGCGTAAGGCCAGGGGGTAGCACCGGGGAGCTGTTTTTT

V gene: TRBV18
J gene: TRBJ1-2
D gene: NA
clone size: once
CDR3 protein: CASSPPSRDGYTF
CDR3 DNA: TGTGCCAGCTCACCACCTAGCCGGGATGGCTACACCTTC

V gene: TRBV11-2
J gene: TRBJ2-5
D gene: TRBD2
clone size: few
CDR3 protein: CASSLALAGGEKTQYF
CDR3 DNA: TGTGCCAGCAGCTTAGCACTAGCGGGAGGTGAGAAGACCCAGTACTTC

V gene: TRBV19
J gene: TRBJ2-1
D gene: TRBD2
clone size: NA
CDR3 protein: CASSMGTSGSGRYNEQFF
CDR3 DNA: TGTGCCAGTAGTATGGGGACTAGCGGGAGTGGCAGGTACAATGAGCAGTTCTTC

V gene: TRBV5-4
J gene: TRBJ1-5
D gene: NA
clone size: NA
CDR3 protein: CASSLPGQPQHF
CDR3 DNA: TGTGCCAGCAGCTTGCCGGGTCAGCCCCAGCATTTT

V gene: TRBV18
J gene: TRBJ1-2
D gene: NA
clone size: once
CDR3 protein: CASSPALDSRGYTF
CDR3 DNA: TGTGCCAGCTCACCCGCCCTTGACAGTCGCGGCTACACCTTC

V gene: TRBV10-3
J gene: TRBJ1-1
D gene: NA
clone size: NA
CDR3 protein: CAISESNGMNTEAFF
CDR3 DNA: TGTGCCATCAGTGAGTCGAACGGGATGAACACTGAAGCTTTCTTT

V gene: TRBV6-5
J gene: TRBJ1-5
D gene: TRBD1
clone size: NA
CDR3 protein: CAINLGQHNQPQHF
CDR3 DNA: TGTGCCATAAACCTGGGACAGCACAATCAGCCCCAGCATTTT

V gene: TRBV5-1
J gene: TRBJ1-4
D gene: NA
clone size: NA
CDR3 protein: CASSLAMKGGNEKLFF
CDR3 DNA: TGCGCCAGCAGCTTGGCTATGAAGGGAGGTAATGAAAAACTGTTTTTT

V gene: TRBV11-2
J gene: TRBJ1-3
D gene: NA
clone size: NA
CDR3 protein: CASSLGPGTGNTIYF
CDR3 DNA: TGTGCCAGCAGCTTAGGTCCAGGGACTGGAAACACCATATATTTT

V gene: TRBV5-4
J gene: TRBJ1-1
D gene: TRBD1
clone size: once
CDR3 protein: CASFRDRVNTEAFF
CDR3 DNA: TGTGCCAGCTTCCGGGACAGGGTGAACACTGAAGCTTTCTTT

V gene: TRBV19
J gene: TRBJ2-3
D gene: NA
clone size: NA
CDR3 protein: CASSISRATSTDTQYF
CDR3 DNA: TGTGCCAGTAGTATTTCGCGAGCGACTAGCACAGATACGCAGTATTTT

V gene: TRBV5-1
J gene: TRBJ2-3
D gene: TRBD2
clone size: NA
CDR3 protein: CASSLVAGVARDTQYF
CDR3 DNA: TGCGCCAGCAGCTTGGTAGCGGGAGTTGCTCGTGATACGCAGTATTTT

V gene: TRBV15
J gene: TRBJ1-1
D gene: NA
clone size: NA
CDR3 protein: CATSRDTGRMNTEAFF
CDR3 DNA: TGTGCCACCAGCAGAGATACTGGCAGGATGAACACTGAAGCTTTCTTT

V gene: TRBV9
J gene: TRBJ2-3
D gene: NA
clone size: NA
CDR3 protein: CASSAGLPVNTDTQYF
CDR3 DNA: TGTGCCAGCAGCGCCGGACTACCTGTGAACACAGATACGCAGTATTTT

V gene: TRBV30
J gene: TRBJ2-3
D gene: NA
clone size: NA
CDR3 protein: CAWSGRDTQYF
CDR3 DNA: TGTGCCTGGAGTGGCAGGGATACGCAGTATTTT

V gene: TRBV10-3
J gene: TRBJ2-2
D gene: TRBD1
clone size: NA
CDR3 protein: CAIGTGTGTGELFF
CDR3 DNA: TGTGCCATCGGGACAGGGACCGGCACCGGGGAGCTGTTTTTT

V gene: TRBV18
J gene: TRBJ1-5
D gene: NA
clone size: NA
CDR3 protein: CASSPQTGPNQPQHF
CDR3 DNA: TGTGCCAGCTCACCACAGACAGGCCCCAATCAGCCCCAGCATTTT

V gene: TRBV5-1
J gene: TRBJ1-1
D gene: NA
clone size: NA
CDR3 protein: CASSPKGGDTEAFF
CDR3 DNA: TGCGCCAGCAGCCCTAAGGGAGGGGACACTGAAGCTTTCTTT

V gene: TRBV5-5
J gene: TRBJ1-1
D gene: TRBD1
clone size: NA
CDR3 protein: CASSDRDRASHEAFF
CDR3 DNA: TGTGCCAGCAGCGATAGGGACAGGGCAAGCCATGAAGCTTTCTTT

V gene: TRBV25-1
J gene: TRBJ2-1
D gene: NA
clone size: NA
CDR3 protein: CASRDSNNNEQFF
CDR3 DNA: TGTGCCAGCAGGGACAGCAACAACAATGAGCAGTTCTTC

V gene: TRBV5-1
J gene: TRBJ1-2
D gene: NA
clone size: NA
CDR3 protein: CASSLKGDYGYTF
CDR3 DNA: TGCGCCAGCAGCTTGAAGGGGGACTATGGCTACACCTTC

V gene: TRBV5-1
J gene: TRBJ1-5
D gene: NA
clone size: NA
CDR3 protein: CASSLGDKSNQPQHF
CDR3 DNA: TGCGCCAGCAGCTTGGGAGACAAAAGCAATCAGCCCCAGCATTTT

V gene: TRBV28
J gene: TRBJ1-1
D gene: NA
clone size: NA
CDR3 protein: CASSLGNAAVPEAFF
CDR3 DNA: TGTGCCAGCAGTCTCGGAAACGCGGCAGTCCCTGAAGCTTTCTTT

V gene: TRBV10-1
J gene: TRBJ2-3
D gene: NA
clone size: NA
CDR3 protein: CATGTSTDTQYF
CDR3 DNA: TGCGCCACCGGGACTAGCACAGATACGCAGTATTTT

V gene: TRBV7-2
J gene: TRBJ2-3
D gene: NA
clone size: NA
CDR3 protein: CASSLAVTQGFWADTQYF
CDR3 DNA: TGTGCCAGCAGCTTAGCGGTAACTCAGGGTTTTTGGGCAGATACGCAGTATTTT

V gene: TRBV7-8
J gene: TRBJ1-1
D gene: TRBD1
clone size: NA
CDR3 protein: CASSLGQGMDTEAFF
CDR3 DNA: TGTGCCAGCAGCCTCGGACAGGGGATGGACACTGAAGCTTTCTTT

V gene: TRBV29-1
J gene: TRBJ2-2
D gene: NA
clone size: NA
CDR3 protein: CSVAGTLNTGELFF
CDR3 DNA: TGCAGCGTAGCCGGGACTCTTAACACCGGGGAGCTGTTTTTT

V gene: TRBV5-1
J gene: TRBJ2-7
D gene: NA
clone size: NA
CDR3 protein: CASSLGGTHSYEQYF
CDR3 DNA: TGCGCCAGCAGCTTGGGAGGGACTCACTCCTACGAGCAGTACTTC

V gene: TRBV11-2
J gene: TRBJ2-1
D gene: TRBD2
clone size: NA
CDR3 protein: CASSLGAIAGGPGNEQFF
CDR3 DNA: TGTGCCAGCAGCCTAGGGGCCATAGCGGGAGGGCCGGGCAATGAGCAGTTCTTC

V gene: TRBV28
J gene: TRBJ1-6
D gene: NA
clone size: few
CDR3 protein: CASSLSGGYSSYNSPLHF
CDR3 DNA: TGTGCCAGCAGTTTATCGGGGGGCTACAGCTCCTATAATTCACCCCTCCACTTT

V gene: TRBV27
J gene: TRBJ1-2
D gene: TRBD1
clone size: NA
CDR3 protein: CASSPEDRESYGYTF
CDR3 DNA: TGTGCCAGCAGTCCCGAGGACAGGGAGAGCTATGGCTACACCTTC

V gene: TRBV7-2
J gene: TRBJ2-2
D gene: TRBD2
clone size: NA
CDR3 protein: CASSLKTSGRAETGELFF
CDR3 DNA: TGTGCCAGCAGCCTGAAGACTAGCGGGAGGGCCGAAACCGGGGAGCTGTTTTTT

V gene: TRBV2
J gene: TRBJ2-7
D gene: TRBD1
clone size: NA
CDR3 protein: CASSVGQGYEQYF
CDR3 DNA: TGTGCCAGCTCGGTGGGACAGGGCTACGAGCAGTACTTC

V gene: TRBV14
J gene: TRBJ2-6
D gene: NA
clone size: NA
CDR3 protein: CASSQGWRPGANVLTF
CDR3 DNA: TGTGCCAGCAGCCAGGGATGGAGGCCTGGGGCCAACGTCCTGACTTTC

V gene: TRBV5-1
J gene: TRBJ2-5
D gene: TRBD2
clone size: NA
CDR3 protein: CASSFSGTSGRETQYF
CDR3 DNA: TGCGCCAGCAGTTTCTCCGGGACTAGCGGGAGGGAGACCCAGTACTTC

V gene: TRBV19
J gene: TRBJ2-1
D gene: NA
clone size: NA
CDR3 protein: CAPIKVANEQFF
CDR3 DNA: TGTGCCCCAATTAAAGTAGCCAATGAGCAGTTCTTC